The next 27 T cell receptor beta chains were all read from a single sample in a study of control samples from healthy donors and cancer patients. Clones were read by immunoSEQ multiplex PCR, and TCRdb kept only the in-frame ones, dropping some. The sample includes 150,000 to 200,000 clones, 70% to 90% of them seen just once. Sequences were obtained from blood. All receptors derive from a man younger than 45 in good health.

The V call is TRBV6-2 or TRBV6-3, the J call TRBJ1-1; no clear D gene. Trimming took 5 bases from V and 1 from J, leaving 5 bases between them. Germline CDR1 and CDR2: MNHEY and SVGEGT. The CDR3 totals 12 residues. For the CDR3, the DNA is TGTGCCAGCAGTACCCAGAACACTGAAGCTTTCTTT. Protein product: CASSTQNTEAFF.

The chain joins TRBV27 to TRBJ2-3, with 9 bases identical to TRBD2. The CDR3 spans 16 residues. CDR1 and CDR2 from the germline V gene are MNHEY and SMNVEV (reference sequence). Unmatched junction bases numbered 9, after V lost 3 bases and J lost 5 bases. In DNA form, the CDR3 reads TGTGCCAGCAGTTTTTATAGCGGGAGCGTGGAAGATACGCAGTATTTT. This codes for CASSFYSGSVEDTQYF.

V gene TRBV11-2 combines with J gene TRBJ2-7; possible D gene TRBD1, 5 bases. Germline-derived CDR1 and CDR2 are SGHAT and FQNNGV. CDR3 size: 14 residues. With 3 bases removed from V and 6 bases from J, the gap between germline ends came to 15 bases. CDR3 DNA: TGTGCCAGCAGCTTGTTGGACACCTTTCTCGAGCAGTACTTC. As protein: CASSLLDTFLEQYF.

The CDR3 here is CASSPGGQGRRGYTF. CDR3 coding DNA: TGTGCCAGCAGTCCTGGGGGACAGGGAAGGAGAGGCTACACCTTC. V usage is TRBV27 and J usage is TRBJ1-2, with TRBD1 matching over 9 bases. With V trimmed by 5 bases and J by 8 bases, 12 bases remained unmatched. The germline V gene encodes CDR1 MNHEY and CDR2 SMNVEV (reference sequence). The CDR3 has 15 amino acids.

The gene calls are TRBV5-5 and TRBJ2-5, with TRBD2 matching over 7 bases. The length of the CDR3 is 15 residues. The germline V gene encodes CDR1 SGHKS and CDR2 YYEKEE (reference sequence). With 1 base clipped from V and 3 bases from J, the junction kept 6 bases outside the gene matches. Here the CDR3 DNA reads TGTGCCAGCAGCTTGCCCGCTAGCGGAAAAGAGACCCAGTACTTC. Its protein product is CASSLPASGKETQYF.

The chain uses TRBV29-1 and TRBJ1-1, with D maybe TRBD1 (6 bases). The V end was cut by 5 bases, the J end by 4 bases, with 11 bases between. CDR1 and CDR2 from the germline V gene are SQVTM and ANQGSEA. The CDR3 is 12 residues long. The CDR3 DNA is TGCAGCGTTCCGAAACAGGGCACTGAAGCTTTCTTT. It encodes CSVPKQGTEAFF.

The rearrangement links TRBV7-9 to TRBJ1-6; 7 nucleotides align to TRBD1. Trimming removed 7 bases from V and 7 bases from J; junction bases left unmatched: 4. CDR1 and CDR2 (germline): SEHNR, FQNEAQ (reference sequence). CDR3 length: 13 residues. As DNA, the CDR3 is TGTGCCAGCACCAAGGACAGGAATTCACCCCTCCACTTT. Translated: CASTKDRNSPLHF.

The rearrangement uses TRBV3-1 (or the pseudogene TRBV3-2) and TRBJ1-1; TRBD1 is a possible D gene (6 bases). Germline values: CDR1 LGHDT, CDR2 YNNKEL (reference sequence). The CDR3 contains 15 residues. V lost 5 bases to trimming and J lost 0 bases, with 13 bases between them. CDR3 sequence reads: CASSGRQVMNTEAFF. DNA of the CDR3: TGTGCCAGCAGCGGCCGACAGGTCATGAACACTGAAGCTTTCTTT.

The gene calls are TRBV7-6 and TRBJ2-1; TRBD1 might be the D (7 bases). The CDR3 extends over 14 amino acids. Germline values: CDR1 SGHVS, CDR2 FNYEAQ. The V gene lost 7 bases and the J gene lost 4 bases, with 14 bases spanning the gap. The CDR3, as DNA: TGTGCCAGCACCCCAGGGGGGCGATACAATGAGCAGTTCTTC. Translation: CASTPGGRYNEQFF.

This sequence joins TRBV7-2 and TRBJ2-1; D possibly corresponds to TRBD2 (6 bases). V was cut by 4 bases and J by 12 bases, with 10 bases left in between. This CDR3 has 11 residues. Germline CDR1 SGHTA, CDR2 FQGNSA. As DNA, the CDR3 is TGTGCCAGCAGCTGGGGACTGGGGCAGTTCTTC. This codes for CASSWGLGQFF.

The CDR3, as DNA: TGTGCCAGCAGCCTCCGGGACAGGGGTAACTATGGCTACACCTTC. Residues: CASSLRDRGNYGYTF. This rearrangement joins TRBV6-5 to TRBJ1-2, with 10 bases aligning to TRBD1. Germline V CDR1 and CDR2: MNHEY, SVGAGI. The CDR3 is 15 residues long. With V trimmed by 6 bases and J by 1 base, 5 bases remained unmatched.

The V call is TRBV5-1, the J call TRBJ1-4; D perhaps matches TRBD1 (5 bases). In germline, CDR1 is SGHRS, CDR2 YFSETQ. The V and J ends lost 4 bases and 0 bases respectively, with 7 bases between them. The CDR3 runs to 14 residues. CDR3 in amino acids: CASSPTATNEKLFF. The CDR3 region has the DNA TGCGCCAGCAGCCCGACAGCAACTAATGAAAAACTGTTTTTT.

The rearrangement uses TRBV6-5 and TRBJ2-5, with D possibly TRBD2 on 5 matching bases. The V gene lost 0 bases and the J gene lost 7 bases, with 9 bases spanning the gap. The V gene's germline CDR1 is MNHEY and CDR2 SVGAGI. The CDR3 is 13 residues long. In nucleotides, the CDR3 is TGTGCCAGCAGTTACTCTATTAGCGCGACCCAGTACTTC. Its translation: CASSYSISATQYF.

The chain links TRBV3-1 (or the pseudogene TRBV3-2) to TRBJ2-2; possible D gene TRBD2, 5 bases. Trimming removed 2 bases at V and 6 bases at J, with 16 bases between. Per the germline V gene, CDR1 is LGHDT and CDR2 is YNNKEL (reference sequence). This CDR3 has 16 amino acids. The CDR3 sequence: CASSQFGSGAAGELFF. CDR3 DNA sequence: TGTGCCAGCAGCCAATTTGGGAGCGGAGCGGCCGGGGAGCTGTTTTTT.

The chain employs TRBV7-2 and TRBJ2-5; 8 nucleotides align to TRBD2. This CDR3 contains 16 residues. With V trimmed by 1 base and J by 5 bases, 9 bases remained unmatched. The germline V gene has CDR1 SGHTA and CDR2 FQGNSA. The CDR3 here is CASSLGGRPRGETQYF. The DNA for the CDR3 is TGTGCCAGCAGCTTAGGCGGGAGGCCACGGGGGGAGACCCAGTACTTC.

The chain recombines TRBV5-1 with TRBJ1-2, with D hard to call. V was trimmed by 5 bases and J by 6 bases, leaving 14 bases between them. CDR1 and CDR2 (germline): SGHRS, YFSETQ. The CDR3 spans 13 residues. The CDR3 sequence: CASSSAEVHGYTF. CDR3 bases: TGCGCCAGCAGTTCTGCGGAGGTACATGGCTACACCTTC.

The chain has TRBV5-6 and TRBJ1-4; 7 bases map to TRBD1. The CDR3 length is 14 residues. Germline V gives CDR1 SGHDT, CDR2 YYEEEE. With V trimmed by 4 bases and J by 5 bases, 5 bases remained unmatched. The CDR3 loop reads CASSPGQLNEKLFF. The CDR3 nucleotides read TGTGCCAGCAGCCCGGGACAGTTAAATGAAAAACTGTTTTTT.

This chain uses TRBV6-5 with TRBJ1-2; TRBD1 matches at 10 bases. Germline lookup yields CDR1 MNHEY and CDR2 SVGAGI. This CDR3 spans 15 amino acids. The V segment lost 1 base and the J segment 5 bases; nucleotides outside the gene matches: 4. As DNA, the CDR3 is TGTGCCAGCAGTTACTGGGACAGGGGAAGGTATGGCTACACCTTC. Its translation is CASSYWDRGRYGYTF.

Regarding this clone: Other nucleotide sequences from this sample produce the same CDR3. The chain combines TRBV5-1 with TRBJ1-4; D is perhaps TRBD1 (6 bases). This CDR3 region has 14 residues. The germline V gene encodes CDR1 SGHRS and CDR2 YFSETQ. V was clipped by 2 bases and J by 8 bases, with 13 bases between them. CDR3 nucleotides: TGCGCCAGCAGCTTAGGGGGGCTGGGGGAAAAACTGTTTTTT. Translation gives CASSLGGLGEKLFF. The whole variable domain, filled in from reference TRBV5-1 and TRBJ1-4, reads KAGVTQTPRYLIKTRGQQVTLSCSPISGHRSVSWYQQTPGQGLQFLFEYFSETQRNKGNFPGRFSGRQFSNSRSEMNVSTLELGDSALYLCASSLGGLGEKLFFGSGTQLSVL.

This clone has only one observation. V usage is TRBV5-4 and J usage is TRBJ2-2; no definite D call. The CDR3 spans 16 residues. The V end lost 3 bases, the J end lost 4 bases, and 16 bases lay between the germline ends. CDR1 is SGHNT, CDR2 YYREEE, per germline (reference sequence). The CDR3 loop reads CASSSPGGEATGELFF. CDR3 nucleotides: TGTGCCAGCAGCTCTCCCGGTGGCGAGGCCACCGGGGAGCTGTTTTTT.

A few counts support this clone. The V and J genes are TRBV5-4 and TRBJ1-6; D is unresolved. Germline V gene data show CDR1 as SGHNT and CDR2 as YYREEE (reference sequence). V lost 3 bases to trimming and J lost 1 base, with 8 bases between them. The CDR3 is made up of 15 amino acids. DNA of the CDR3: TGTGCCAGCAGCTCGGGGAGGTCCTATAATTCACCCCTCCACTTT. Its protein product is CASSSGRSYNSPLHF.

The chain has TRBV7-9 and TRBJ2-3; no reliable D call. The V end was cut by 5 bases, the J end by 6 bases, with 15 bases between. Germline values: CDR1 SEHNR, CDR2 FQNEAQ (reference sequence). The CDR3 extends over 14 amino acids. The CDR3 here is CASSPSLIGDTQYF. In DNA form, the CDR3 reads TGTGCCAGCAGCCCCAGTTTGATCGGCGATACGCAGTATTTT.

This chain links TRBV7-2 with TRBJ1-2, with D unclear. CDR3 length equals 15 residues. V was cut by 5 bases and J by 3 bases, with 16 bases left in between. CDR1 and CDR2 (germline): SGHTA, FQGNSA. The CDR3 spells CASSPSRGAYYGYTF. The CDR3 nucleotides are TGTGCCAGCAGCCCCTCCCGTGGTGCTTACTATGGCTACACCTTC.

V gene TRBV9 combines with J gene TRBJ1-4; weak D call: TRBD1 (5 bases). The V gene lost 4 bases and the J gene lost 5 bases, with 15 bases spanning the gap. The CDR3 runs to 15 residues. Germline CDR1 reads SGDLS; CDR2 reads YYNGEE. CDR3 sequence (DNA): TGTGCCAGCAGCACCCCCGGGACGTCAAATGAAAAACTGTTTTTT. Protein: CASSTPGTSNEKLFF.

As to this clone: This specimen includes other DNA sequences encoding the same CDR3. The V gene is TRBV28, the J gene TRBJ1-1; D is unclear. The CDR3 extends over 12 amino acids. Germline V CDR1 and CDR2: MDHEN, SYDVKM. V was shortened by 5 bases and J by 4 bases, with 8 bases between the two germline ends. The CDR3 reads CASSLRGTEAFF. DNA for the CDR3: TGTGCCAGCAGTCTCCGGGGCACTGAAGCTTTCTTT.

This sequence joins TRBV28 and TRBJ1-5; maybe TRBD1 (5 bases). Trimming cost V 5 bases and J 2 bases, with 22 bases left between them. The germline V gene encodes CDR1 MDHEN and CDR2 SYDVKM. This CDR3 comprises 18 residues. Here the CDR3 DNA reads TGTGCCAGCAGTGGGGGGTTCAGGCTCGGGGTCGGCAATCAGCCCCAGCATTTT. Its translation is CASSGGFRLGVGNQPQHF.

This rearrangement joins TRBV19 to TRBJ1-5; D is unclear. The length of the CDR3 is 14 residues. V lost 3 bases, J lost 5 bases, and 11 bases lay in between. CDR1 and CDR2 from the germline V gene are LNHDA and SQIVND (reference sequence). The DNA of the CDR3 is TGTGCCAGTAGTATGAGGATGAGGGATCAGCCCCAGCATTTT. Protein product: CASSMRMRDQPQHF.